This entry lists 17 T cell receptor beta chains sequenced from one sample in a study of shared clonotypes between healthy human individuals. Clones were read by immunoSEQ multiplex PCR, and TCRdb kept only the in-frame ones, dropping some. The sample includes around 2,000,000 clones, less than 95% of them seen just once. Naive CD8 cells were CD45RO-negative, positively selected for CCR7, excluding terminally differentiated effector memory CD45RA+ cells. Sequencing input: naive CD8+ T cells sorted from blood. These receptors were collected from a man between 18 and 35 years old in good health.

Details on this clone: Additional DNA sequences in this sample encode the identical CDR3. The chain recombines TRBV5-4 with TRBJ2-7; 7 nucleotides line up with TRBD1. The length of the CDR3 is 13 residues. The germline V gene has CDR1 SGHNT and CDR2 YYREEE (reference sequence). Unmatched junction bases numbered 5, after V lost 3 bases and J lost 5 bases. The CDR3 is CASSSTGYDEQYF. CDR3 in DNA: TGTGCCAGCAGCTCGACAGGGTATGACGAGCAGTACTTC.

This chain's CDR3 is CASSERLAGVLETQYF. The CDR3 DNA reads TGTGCCAGCAGTGAAAGGCTAGCGGGGGTTTTAGAGACCCAGTACTTC. J is TRBJ2-5 and V is TRBV2, with 10 positions matching TRBD2. Germline V gene lookup returns CDR1 SNHLY and CDR2 FYNNEI. V trimming: 2 bases; J trimming: 4 bases; junction bases outside the gene matches: 7. The CDR3 spans 16 residues.

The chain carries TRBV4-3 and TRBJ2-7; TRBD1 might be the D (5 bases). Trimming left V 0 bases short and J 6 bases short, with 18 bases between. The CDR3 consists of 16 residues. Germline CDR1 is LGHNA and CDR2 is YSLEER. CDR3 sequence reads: CASSQDPPGKGFEQYF. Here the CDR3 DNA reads TGCGCCAGCAGCCAAGATCCCCCAGGGAAGGGTTTCGAGCAGTACTTC.

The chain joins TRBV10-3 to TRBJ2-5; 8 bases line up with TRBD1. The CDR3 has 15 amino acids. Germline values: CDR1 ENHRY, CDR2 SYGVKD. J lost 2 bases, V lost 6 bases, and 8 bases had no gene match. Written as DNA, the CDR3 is TGTGCCATCAGATGGGACAGGAGACCTCAAGAGACCCAGTACTTC. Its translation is CAIRWDRRPQETQYF.

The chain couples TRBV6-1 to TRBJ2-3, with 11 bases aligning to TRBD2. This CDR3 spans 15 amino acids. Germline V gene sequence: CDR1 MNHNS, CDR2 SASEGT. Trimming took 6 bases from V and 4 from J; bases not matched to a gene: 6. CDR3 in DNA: TGTGCCAGCAGAAGACTAGCGGGGCTCGCAGATACGCAGTATTTT. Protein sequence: CASRRLAGLADTQYF.

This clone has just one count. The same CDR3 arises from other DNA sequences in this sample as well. In nucleotides, the CDR3 is TGCGCCAGCAGCCAAGACCGCGGCAATCAGCCCCAGCATTTT. Its translation: CASSQDRGNQPQHF. The rearrangement joins TRBV4-3 to TRBJ1-5; D is uncertain. V shed 0 bases and J shed 2 bases, with 5 bases lying between them. The CDR3 has 14 residues. Germline CDR1 and CDR2: LGHNA and YSLEER.

This CDR3 is CASSLAVVMVSSPLHF. CDR3 nucleotides: TGTGCCAGCAGCTTGGCGGTCGTCATGGTGTCTTCACCCCTCCACTTT. V gene TRBV5-5 combines with J gene TRBJ1-6, with unresolved D. The V end was cut by 0 bases, the J end by 9 bases, with 16 bases between. The CDR3 is made up of 16 amino acids. Germline V CDR1 and CDR2: SGHKS, YYEKEE (reference sequence).

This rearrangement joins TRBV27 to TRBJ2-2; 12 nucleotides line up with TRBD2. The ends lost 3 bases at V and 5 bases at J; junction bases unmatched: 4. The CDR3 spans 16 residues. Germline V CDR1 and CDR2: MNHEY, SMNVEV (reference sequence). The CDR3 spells CASSLILAGGTGELFF. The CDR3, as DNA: TGTGCCAGCAGTTTGATACTAGCGGGAGGAACCGGGGAGCTGTTTTTT.

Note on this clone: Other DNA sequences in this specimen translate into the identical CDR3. CDR3 in amino acids: CASSHYRGNEQFF. For the CDR3, the DNA is TGCGCCAGCAGCCATTATAGAGGTAATGAGCAGTTCTTC. This chain uses TRBV4-3 with TRBJ2-1, with D unresolved. V lost 3 bases, J lost 7 bases, and 10 bases lay in between. Germline CDR1 is LGHNA and CDR2 is YSLEER. The CDR3 covers 13 residues.

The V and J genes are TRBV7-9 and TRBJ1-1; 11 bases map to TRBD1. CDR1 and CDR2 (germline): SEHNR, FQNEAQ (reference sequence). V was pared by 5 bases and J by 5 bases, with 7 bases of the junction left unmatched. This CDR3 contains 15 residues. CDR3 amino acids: CASSPGQGARTEAFF. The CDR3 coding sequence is TGTGCCAGCAGCCCTGGACAGGGGGCTCGGACTGAAGCTTTCTTT.

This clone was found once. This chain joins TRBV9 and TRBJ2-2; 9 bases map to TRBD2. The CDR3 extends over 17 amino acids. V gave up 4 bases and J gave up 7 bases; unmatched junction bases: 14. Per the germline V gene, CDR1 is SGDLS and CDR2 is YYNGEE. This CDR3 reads CASSRAGVAGVFGELFF. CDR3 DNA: TGTGCCAGCAGCCGCGCCGGGGTAGCGGGAGTTTTCGGGGAGCTGTTTTTT.

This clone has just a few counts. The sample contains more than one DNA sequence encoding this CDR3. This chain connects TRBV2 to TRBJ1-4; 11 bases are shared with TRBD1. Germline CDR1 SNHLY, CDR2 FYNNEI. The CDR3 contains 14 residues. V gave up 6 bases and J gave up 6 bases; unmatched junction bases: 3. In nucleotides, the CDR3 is TGTGCCAGCAGATGGACAGGGGGCGATGAAAAACTGTTTTTT. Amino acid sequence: CASRWTGGDEKLFF. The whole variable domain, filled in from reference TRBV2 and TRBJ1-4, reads EPEVTQTPSHQVTQMGQEVILRCVPISNHLYFYWYRQILGQKVEFLVSFYNNEISEKSEIFDDQFSVERPDGSNFTLKIRSTKLEDSAMYFCASRWTGGDEKLFFGSGTQLSVL.

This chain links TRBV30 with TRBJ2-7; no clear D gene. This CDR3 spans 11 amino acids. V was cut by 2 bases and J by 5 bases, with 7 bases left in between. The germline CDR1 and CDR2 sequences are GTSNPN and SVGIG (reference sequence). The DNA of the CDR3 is TGTGCCTGGAGTTTGGTTAACGAGCAGTACTTC. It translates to CAWSLVNEQYF.

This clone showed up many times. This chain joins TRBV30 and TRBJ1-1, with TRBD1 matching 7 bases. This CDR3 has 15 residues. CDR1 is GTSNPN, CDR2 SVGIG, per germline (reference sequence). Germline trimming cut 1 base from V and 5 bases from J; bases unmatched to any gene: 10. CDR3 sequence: CAWSAQYRGWTEAFF. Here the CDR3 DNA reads TGTGCCTGGAGTGCACAATACAGGGGTTGGACTGAAGCTTTCTTT.

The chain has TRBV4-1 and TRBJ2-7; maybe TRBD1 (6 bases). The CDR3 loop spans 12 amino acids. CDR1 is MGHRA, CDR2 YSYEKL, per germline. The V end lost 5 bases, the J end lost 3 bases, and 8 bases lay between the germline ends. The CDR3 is CASSSGHYEQYF. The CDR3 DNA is TGCGCCAGCAGCTCGGGACACTACGAGCAGTACTTC.

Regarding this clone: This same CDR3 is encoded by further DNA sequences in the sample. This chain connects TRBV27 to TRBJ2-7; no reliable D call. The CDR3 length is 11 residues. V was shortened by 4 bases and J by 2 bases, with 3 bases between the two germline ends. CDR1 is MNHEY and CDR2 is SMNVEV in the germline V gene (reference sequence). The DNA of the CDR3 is TGTGCCAGCAGTTCTACCTACGAGCAGTACTTC. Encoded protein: CASSSTYEQYF.

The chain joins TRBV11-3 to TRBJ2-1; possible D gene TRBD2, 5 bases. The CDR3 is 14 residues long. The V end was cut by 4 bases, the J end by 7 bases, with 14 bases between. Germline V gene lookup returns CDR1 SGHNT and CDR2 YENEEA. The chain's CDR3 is CASSSPEARNEQFF. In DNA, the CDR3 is TGTGCCAGCAGCTCCCCGGAGGCTAGGAATGAGCAGTTCTTC.